These 30 T cell receptor beta chains were sequenced from one sample in a study of CXCR3-negative and CXCR3-positive naive CD8 T cells. Study-wide results and caveats: CXCR3-positive naive cells carried more hydrophobic TRB CDR3s than CXCR3-negative ones.

TRB cDNA was prepared as libraries by UMI-labeled 5' RACE. From the 5' RACE reads, TCRdb lists one entry per CDR3 protein and no DNA. This table holds roughly 130,000 distinct CDR3 sequences. These TCRs' antigens remain unknown. Sequenced material: naive CXCR3+ CD8+ T cells from blood. Subset described: CD45RO-CCR7+CD27+CD95- naive CD8+ T cells expressing CXCR3 (TNR3+). These receptors were obtained from a human donor in good health. Some clones in this sample may be carry-over from other donors' samples.

The chain has TRBV29-1 and TRBJ1-2; TCRdb gives TRBD1 as the D gene, but with no DNA this cannot be confirmed. Germline V gives CDR1 SQVTM, CDR2 ANQGSEA. This CDR3 has 14 amino acids. CDR3 in amino acids: CSVYRGDREYGYTF.

The rearrangement joins TRBV5-6 to TRBJ2-3. The CDR3 covers 14 residues. Germline V gene sequence: CDR1 SGHDT, CDR2 YYEEEE. CDR3 sequence reads: CASSIYHRPDTQYF.

The chain recombines TRBV18 with TRBJ2-7; TCRdb's D gene call, TRBD1, goes unchecked for lack of DNA. Germline assignment: CDR1 KGHSH and CDR2 LQKENI. The CDR3 consists of 14 residues. CDR3: CASSPGDSLYEQYF. The whole variable domain, filled in from reference TRBV18 and TRBJ2-7, reads NAGVMQNPRHLVRRRGQEARLRCSPMKGHSHVYWYRQLPEEGLKFMVYLQKENIIDESGMPKERFSAEFPKEGPSILRIQQVVRGDSAAYFCASSPGDSLYEQYFGPGTRLTVT.

This sequence joins TRBV12-3 or TRBV12-4 and TRBJ1-1; TCRdb gives TRBD1 as the D gene, but with no DNA this cannot be confirmed. The CDR3 sequence is 14 residues long. The CDR3 reads CASGLYSGIPEAFF.

V gene TRBV7-6 combines with J gene TRBJ2-5; TCRdb calls TRBD2, which cannot be checked without DNA. CDR1 and CDR2 (germline): SGHVS, FNYEAQ. This CDR3 has 17 residues. The CDR3 reads CASSLVAAGEYQETQYF. Using reference TRBV7-6 and TRBJ2-5 for the parts outside the CDR3, the full variable domain is GAGVSQSPRYKVTKRGQDVALRCDPISGHVSLYWYRQALGQGPEFLTYFNYEAQQDKSGLPNDRFSAERPEGSISTLTIQRTEQRDSAMYRCASSLVAAGEYQETQYFGPGTRLLVL.

The chain uses TRBV23-1 and TRBJ2-1; TCRdb's assignment of TRBD1 cannot be checked, as there is no DNA. TRBV23-1 falls under the ORF class, with uncertain function. CDR3 length: 21 amino acids. CDR3 protein: CASSHLLGERRGQGVSNEQFF.

The chain employs TRBV12-3 or TRBV12-4 and TRBJ1-1; TCRdb picks TRBD1, but there is no DNA to check that call. CDR3 length equals 16 residues. CDR3: CASSSGQDEQSTEAFF.

CDR3 residues: CSARVGDWYNEQFF. This sequence joins TRBV20-1 and TRBJ2-1; the TCRdb call, TRBD2, lacks DNA for checking. There are 14 residues in the CDR3. Germline-derived CDR1 and CDR2 are DFQATT and SNEGSKA (reference sequence).

The chain joins TRBV4-1 to TRBJ1-1; TCRdb gives TRBD1 as the D gene, but with no DNA this cannot be confirmed. Germline V CDR1 and CDR2: MGHRA, YSYEKL. CDR3 length equals 16 residues. CDR3 loop: CASSQDSTDLGTEAFF.

The rearrangement joins TRBV6-2 or TRBV6-3 to TRBJ2-7. The CDR3 loop spans 14 amino acids. Germline CDR1 is MNHEY and CDR2 is SVGEGT. This CDR3 is CASSYWTGQSEQYF.

The CDR3 loop reads CATLTGFGSGELFF. The gene calls are TRBV7-6 and TRBJ2-2; TCRdb gives TRBD1 as the D gene, but with no DNA this cannot be confirmed. Germline V gene lookup returns CDR1 SGHVS and CDR2 FNYEAQ. This CDR3 has 14 residues. Combining the CDR3 with reference TRBV7-6 and TRBJ2-2 gives the whole variable domain GAGVSQSPRYKVTKRGQDVALRCDPISGHVSLYWYRQALGQGPEFLTYFNYEAQQDKSGLPNDRFSAERPEGSISTLTIQRTEQRDSAMYRCATLTGFGSGELFFGEGSRLTVL.

The rearrangement links TRBV5-4 to TRBJ1-4. The length of the CDR3 is 15 residues. Looked up from germline, CDR1 is SGHNT and CDR2 is YYREEE (reference sequence). The CDR3 here is CASSWGREPNEKLFF.

The chain is built from TRBV5-1 and TRBJ2-7; absent DNA, TCRdb's TRBD2 call cannot be checked. Germline CDR1 is SGHRS and CDR2 is YFSETQ. The CDR3 covers 14 residues. The CDR3 protein is CASSLRTSNYEQYF. Full variable domain (rest looked up from reference TRBV5-1 and TRBJ2-7): KAGVTQTPRYLIKTRGQQVTLSCSPISGHRSVSWYQQTPGQGLQFLFEYFSETQRNKGNFPGRFSGRQFSNSRSEMNVSTLELGDSALYLCASSLRTSNYEQYFGPGTRLTVT.

V and J are TRBV4-3 and TRBJ2-1. The CDR3 extends over 15 amino acids. The germline gives CDR1 LGHNA, CDR2 YSLEER. The CDR3 sequence: CASSQEKNWGNEQFF.

V gene TRBV29-1 combines with J gene TRBJ1-2; with no DNA, the TCRdb D assignment of TRBD1 cannot be verified. From germline, CDR1 is SQVTM and CDR2 ANQGSEA. CDR3 length: 13 residues. CDR3 in amino acids: CSVRDRSDYGYTF.

CDR3 loop: CALRGRDECEQYF. V is TRBV24-1 and J is TRBJ2-7; as DNA is missing, the TRBD1 call by TCRdb cannot be tested. This CDR3 is 13 amino acids long. Germline CDR1 is KGHDR and CDR2 is SFDVKD.

The J gene is TRBJ2-3, the V gene TRBV13. Germline V CDR1 and CDR2: PRHDT, FYEKMQ (reference sequence). The CDR3 length is 14 residues. CDR3 residues: CASSLSVAENTQYF.

The chain is built from TRBV6-2 or TRBV6-3 and TRBJ1-5. Germline values: CDR1 MNHEY, CDR2 SVGEGT. This CDR3 is built from 14 residues. CDR3 amino acids: CASSLSTFNQPQHF.

This CDR3 reads CASSSTWTEGYEQYF. This chain links TRBV13 with TRBJ2-7; there is no DNA to check the TCRdb D call of TRBD1. Germline V lookup: CDR1 PRHDT, CDR2 FYEKMQ (reference sequence). The CDR3 has 15 amino acids.

CDR3: CSARDLTGEEQYF. The rearrangement uses TRBV20-1 and TRBJ2-7; TCRdb outputs TRBD1, but without DNA this stays unchecked. Looked up from germline, CDR1 is DFQATT and CDR2 is SNEGSKA (reference sequence). The length of the CDR3 is 13 residues.

V gene TRBV12-3 or TRBV12-4 combines with J gene TRBJ2-2; there is no DNA to check the TCRdb D call of TRBD2. The CDR3 consists of 18 residues. The CDR3 sequence is CASSTSGLAGATTGELFF.

This rearrangement joins TRBV29-1 to TRBJ2-1. This CDR3 is built from 13 residues. Germline assignment: CDR1 SQVTM and CDR2 ANQGSEA. Here the CDR3 reads CSVLEFRYNEQFF.

The rearrangement joins TRBV20-1 to TRBJ2-5; lacking DNA, the TRBD1 call made by TCRdb goes unchecked. CDR3 length equals 14 residues. The germline V gene encodes CDR1 DFQATT and CDR2 SNEGSKA (reference sequence). The CDR3 loop is CSARPDTELETQYF.

V usage is TRBV20-1 and J usage is TRBJ2-5; TCRdb returns TRBD2, unconfirmable since there is no DNA. The CDR3 is 15 residues long. Looked up from germline, CDR1 is DFQATT and CDR2 is SNEGSKA (reference sequence). CDR3 sequence reads: CSARDIAGPLETQYF.

The genes are TRBV4-1 and TRBJ2-1; absent DNA, TCRdb's TRBD2 call cannot be checked. The CDR3 sequence is 20 residues long. Germline V gene lookup returns CDR1 MGHRA and CDR2 YSYEKL. This CDR3 reads CASSAGGASGDWRGYNEQFF.

The gene calls are TRBV7-9 and TRBJ1-1; TCRdb's D call, TRBD1, is unchecked because there is no DNA. Germline V gene sequence: CDR1 SEHNR, CDR2 FQNEAQ (reference sequence). CDR3 length equals 14 residues. The CDR3 loop reads CACSGTALNTEAFF.

The chain employs TRBV7-9 and TRBJ2-7; TCRdb's D gene call, TRBD1, goes unchecked for lack of DNA. The CDR3 has 17 amino acids. Germline loops: CDR1 SEHNR, CDR2 FQNEAQ (reference sequence). CDR3 amino acids: CASSLDSLVKGIVEQYF.

This sequence joins TRBV12-3 or TRBV12-4 and TRBJ2-7; TCRdb reports TRBD1, a call that lacks DNA to check it against. The CDR3 length is 14 residues. CDR3: CASSSGDSSYEQYF.

The rearrangement links TRBV29-1 to TRBJ2-7. Germline V gives CDR1 SQVTM, CDR2 ANQGSEA. The CDR3 runs to 11 residues. The CDR3 loop reads CSVGSNYEQYF.

V gene TRBV6-6 combines with J gene TRBJ1-1. The CDR3 is made up of 12 amino acids. CDR1 is MNHNY, CDR2 SVGAGI, per germline (reference sequence). The CDR3 is CASTSGNTEAFF.